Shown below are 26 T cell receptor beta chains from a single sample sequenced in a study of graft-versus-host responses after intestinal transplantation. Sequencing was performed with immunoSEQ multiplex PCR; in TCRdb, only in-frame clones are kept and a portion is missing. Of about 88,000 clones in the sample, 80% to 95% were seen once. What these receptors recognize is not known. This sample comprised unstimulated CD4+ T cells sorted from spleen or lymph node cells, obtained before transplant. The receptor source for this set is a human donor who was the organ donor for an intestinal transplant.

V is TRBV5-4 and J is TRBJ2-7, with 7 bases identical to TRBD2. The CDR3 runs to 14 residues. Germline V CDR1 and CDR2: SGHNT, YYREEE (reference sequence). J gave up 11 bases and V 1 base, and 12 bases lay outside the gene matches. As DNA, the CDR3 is TGTGCCAGCAGCTTGATGGAGGCGGGAGAGACTGAGTACTTC. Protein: CASSLMEAGETEYF.

DNA of the CDR3: TGTGCCAGCAGTGAACAAAGCCACTCTGGAAACACCATATATTTT. It translates to CASSEQSHSGNTIYF. The V call is TRBV25-1, the J call TRBJ1-3; D unclear. This CDR3 has 15 amino acids. V lost 2 bases to trimming and J lost 0 bases, with 8 bases between them. Germline V gene sequence: CDR1 MGHDK, CDR2 SYGVNS.

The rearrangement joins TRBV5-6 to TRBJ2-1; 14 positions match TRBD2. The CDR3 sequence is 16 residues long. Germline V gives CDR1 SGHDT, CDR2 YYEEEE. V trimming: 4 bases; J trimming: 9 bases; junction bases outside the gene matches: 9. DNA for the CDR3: TGTGCCAGCAGCGCGGGGACTAGCGGGAGTTTTACTGAGCAGTTCTTC. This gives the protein CASSAGTSGSFTEQFF.

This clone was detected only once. CDR3 sequence reads: CASSSLGWEGTEAFF. The CDR3 DNA is TGCGCCAGCAGCTCCTTGGGGTGGGAGGGTACTGAAGCTTTCTTT. The V and J genes are TRBV5-1 and TRBJ1-1; no definite D call. The CDR3 length is 15 residues. CDR1 and CDR2 (germline): SGHRS, YFSETQ. The V gene lost 3 bases and the J gene lost 5 bases, with 17 bases spanning the gap.

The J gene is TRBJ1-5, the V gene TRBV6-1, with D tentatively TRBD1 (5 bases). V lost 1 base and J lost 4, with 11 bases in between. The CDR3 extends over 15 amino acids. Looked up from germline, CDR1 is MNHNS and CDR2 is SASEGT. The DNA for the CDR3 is TGTGCCAGCAGTGAAGGTTGGGCAGGGAATCAGCCCCAGCATTTT. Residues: CASSEGWAGNQPQHF.

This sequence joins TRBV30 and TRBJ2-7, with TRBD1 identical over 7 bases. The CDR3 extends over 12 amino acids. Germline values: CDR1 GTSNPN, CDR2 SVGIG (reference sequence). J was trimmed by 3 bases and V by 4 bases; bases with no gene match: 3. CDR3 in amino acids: CAWTGGRYEQYF. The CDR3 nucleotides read TGTGCCTGGACAGGGGGTCGCTACGAGCAGTACTTC. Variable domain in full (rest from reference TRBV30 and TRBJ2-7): SQTIHQWPATLVQPVGSPLSLECTVEGTSNPNLYWYRQAAGRGLQLLFYSVGIGQISSEVPQNLSASRPQDRQFILSSKKLLLSDSGFYLCAWTGGRYEQYFGPGTRLTVT.

This CDR3 reads CASSQVQGEQYF. Written as DNA, the CDR3 is TGCGCCAGCAGCCAAGTACAGGGAGAGCAGTACTTC. The V gene is TRBV4-1, the J gene TRBJ2-7; TRBD1 is a possible D gene (6 bases). Trimming left V 1 base short and J 7 bases short, with 8 bases between. Germline values: CDR1 MGHRA, CDR2 YSYEKL. This CDR3 comprises 12 residues.

Written as DNA, the CDR3 is TGTGCCAGCAGCTTAACAGGGTCAATGAACACTGAAGCTTTCTTT. The encoded protein is CASSLTGSMNTEAFF. The chain joins TRBV11-1 to TRBJ1-1; D perhaps matches TRBD1 (6 bases). The V and J ends lost 2 bases and 0 bases respectively, with 10 bases between them. The length of the CDR3 is 15 residues. Per the germline V gene, CDR1 is SGHAT and CDR2 is FQDESV (reference sequence).

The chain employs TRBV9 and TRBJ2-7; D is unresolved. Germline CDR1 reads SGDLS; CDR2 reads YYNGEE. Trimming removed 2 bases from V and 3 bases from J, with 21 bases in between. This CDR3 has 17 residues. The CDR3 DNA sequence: TGTGCCAGCAGCGTCTCCCCGGTGACCACAGCCCTCTACGAGCAGTACTTC. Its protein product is CASSVSPVTTALYEQYF.

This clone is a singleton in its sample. The CDR3 sequence is CAWSVFSMGLAGGYEQFF. CDR3 in DNA: TGTGCCTGGAGTGTATTTAGCATGGGACTAGCGGGAGGGTATGAGCAGTTCTTC. The chain carries TRBV30 and TRBJ2-1, with 16 bases fitting TRBD2. The CDR3 is 18 residues long. The V gene end was trimmed by 0 bases and the J gene end by 8 bases; junction bases not matched to a gene: 10. The germline V gene encodes CDR1 GTSNPN and CDR2 SVGIG (reference sequence).

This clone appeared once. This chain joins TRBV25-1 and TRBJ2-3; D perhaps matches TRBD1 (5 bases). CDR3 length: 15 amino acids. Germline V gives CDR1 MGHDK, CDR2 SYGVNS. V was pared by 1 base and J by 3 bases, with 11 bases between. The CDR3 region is CASSEFQGSTDTQYF. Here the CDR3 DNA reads TGTGCCAGCAGTGAATTTCAGGGATCGACAGATACGCAGTATTTT. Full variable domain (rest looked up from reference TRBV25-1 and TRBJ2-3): EADIYQTPRYLVIGTGKKITLECSQTMGHDKMYWYQQDPGMELHLIHYSYGVNSTEKGDLSSESTVSRIRTEHFPLTLESARPSHTSQYLCASSEFQGSTDTQYFGPGTRLTVL.

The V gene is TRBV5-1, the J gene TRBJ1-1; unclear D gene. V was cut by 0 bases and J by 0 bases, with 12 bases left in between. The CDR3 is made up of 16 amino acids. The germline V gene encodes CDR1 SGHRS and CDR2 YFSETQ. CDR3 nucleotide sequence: TGCGCCAGCAGCTTGGACAGTTTTCCTTTGAACACTGAAGCTTTCTTT. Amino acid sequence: CASSLDSFPLNTEAFF.

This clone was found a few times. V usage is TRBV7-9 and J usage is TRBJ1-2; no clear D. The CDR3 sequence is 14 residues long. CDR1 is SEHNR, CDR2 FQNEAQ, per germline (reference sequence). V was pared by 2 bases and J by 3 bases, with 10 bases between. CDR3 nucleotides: TGTGCCAGCAGCTTATCGGGTTTTGACTATGGCTACACCTTC. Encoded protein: CASSLSGFDYGYTF.

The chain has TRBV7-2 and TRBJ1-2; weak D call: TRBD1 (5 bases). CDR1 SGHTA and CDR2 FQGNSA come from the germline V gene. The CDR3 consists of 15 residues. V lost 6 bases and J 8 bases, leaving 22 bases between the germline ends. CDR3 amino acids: CASRAVAGPLEGYTF. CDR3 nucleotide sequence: TGTGCCAGCAGGGCGGTGGCAGGGCCTTTGGAGGGCTACACCTTC.

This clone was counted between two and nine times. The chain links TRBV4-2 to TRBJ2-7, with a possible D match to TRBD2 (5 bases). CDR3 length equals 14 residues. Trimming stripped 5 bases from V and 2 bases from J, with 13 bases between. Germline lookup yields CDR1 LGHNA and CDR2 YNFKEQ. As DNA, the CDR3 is TGTGCCAGCAGCTTGGGCAGCGGTCCCTACGAGCAGTACTTC. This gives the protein CASSLGSGPYEQYF.

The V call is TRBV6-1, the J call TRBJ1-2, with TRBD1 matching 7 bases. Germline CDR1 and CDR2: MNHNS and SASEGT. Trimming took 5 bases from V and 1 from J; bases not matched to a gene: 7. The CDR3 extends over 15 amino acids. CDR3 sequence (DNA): TGTGCCAGCAGTTTCACAGGGGTCCTTAACTATGGCTACACCTTC. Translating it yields CASSFTGVLNYGYTF.

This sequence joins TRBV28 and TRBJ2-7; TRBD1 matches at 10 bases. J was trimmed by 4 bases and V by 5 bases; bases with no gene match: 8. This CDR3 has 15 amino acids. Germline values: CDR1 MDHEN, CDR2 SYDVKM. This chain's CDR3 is CASSDWDRGLYEQYF. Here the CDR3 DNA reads TGTGCCAGCAGTGACTGGGACAGGGGATTGTACGAGCAGTACTTC.

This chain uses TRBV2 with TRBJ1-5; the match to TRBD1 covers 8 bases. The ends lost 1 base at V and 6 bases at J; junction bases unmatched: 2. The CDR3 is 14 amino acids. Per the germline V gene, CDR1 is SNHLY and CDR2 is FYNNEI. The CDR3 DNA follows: TGTGCCAGCAGTGAAGAGACAGGGGCTCAGCCCCAGCATTTT. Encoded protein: CASSEETGAQPQHF.

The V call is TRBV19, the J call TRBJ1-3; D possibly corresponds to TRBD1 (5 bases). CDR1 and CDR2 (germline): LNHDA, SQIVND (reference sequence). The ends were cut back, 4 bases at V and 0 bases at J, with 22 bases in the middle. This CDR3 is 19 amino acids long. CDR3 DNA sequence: TGTGCCAGTAGTAGGGGCGTAGGTGACCTGCTTGCCTCTGGAAACACCATATATTTT. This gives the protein CASSRGVGDLLASGNTIYF. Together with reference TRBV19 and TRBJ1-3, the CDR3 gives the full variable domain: DGGITQSPKYLFRKEGQNVTLSCEQNLNHDAMYWYRQDPGQGLRLIYYSQIVNDFQKGDIAEGYSVSREKKESFPLTVTSAQKNPTAFYLCASSRGVGDLLASGNTIYFGEGSWLTVV.

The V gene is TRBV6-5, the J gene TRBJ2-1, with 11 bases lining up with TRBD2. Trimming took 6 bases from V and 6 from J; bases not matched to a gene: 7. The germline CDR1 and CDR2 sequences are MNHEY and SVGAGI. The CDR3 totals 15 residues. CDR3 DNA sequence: TGTGCCAGCAGCCGAGCTAGCGGGAGGACCAATGAGCAGTTCTTC. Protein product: CASSRASGRTNEQFF.

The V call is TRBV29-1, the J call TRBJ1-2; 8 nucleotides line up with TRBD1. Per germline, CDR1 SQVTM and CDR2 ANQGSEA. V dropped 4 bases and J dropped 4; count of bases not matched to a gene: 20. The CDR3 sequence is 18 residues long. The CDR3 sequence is CSVGGGVKDYTGGYGYTF. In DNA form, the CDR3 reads TGCAGCGTTGGAGGGGGGGTAAAAGACTACACAGGGGGCTATGGCTACACCTTC.

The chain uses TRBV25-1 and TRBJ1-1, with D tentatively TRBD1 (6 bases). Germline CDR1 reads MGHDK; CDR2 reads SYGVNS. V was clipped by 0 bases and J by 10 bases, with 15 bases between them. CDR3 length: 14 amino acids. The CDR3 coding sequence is TGTGCCAGCAGTGAATACCCAGGGGAGTTGGCAGCTTTCTTT. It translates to CASSEYPGELAAFF.

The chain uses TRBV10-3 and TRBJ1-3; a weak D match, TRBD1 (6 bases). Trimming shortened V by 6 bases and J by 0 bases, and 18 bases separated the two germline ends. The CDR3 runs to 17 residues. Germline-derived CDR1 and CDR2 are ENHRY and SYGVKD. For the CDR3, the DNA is TGTGCCATCAGCTTCGGGACACCTCTGAGCTCTGGAAACACCATATATTTT. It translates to CAISFGTPLSSGNTIYF.

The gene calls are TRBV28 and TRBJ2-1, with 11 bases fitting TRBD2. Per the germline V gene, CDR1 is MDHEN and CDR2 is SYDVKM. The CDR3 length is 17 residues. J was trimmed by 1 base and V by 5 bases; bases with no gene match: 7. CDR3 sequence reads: CASSVIAGGPSYNEQFF. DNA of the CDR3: TGTGCCAGCAGTGTAATAGCGGGAGGGCCGTCCTACAATGAGCAGTTCTTC.

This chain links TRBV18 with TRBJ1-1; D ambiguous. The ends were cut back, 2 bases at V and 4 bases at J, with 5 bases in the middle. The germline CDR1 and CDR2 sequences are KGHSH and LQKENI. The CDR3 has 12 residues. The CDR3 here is CASSPNSTEAFF. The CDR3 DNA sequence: TGTGCCAGCTCACCAAACAGCACTGAAGCTTTCTTT.

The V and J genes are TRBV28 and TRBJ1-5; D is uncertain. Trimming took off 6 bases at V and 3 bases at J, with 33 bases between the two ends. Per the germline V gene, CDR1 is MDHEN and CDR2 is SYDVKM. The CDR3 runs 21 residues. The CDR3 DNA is TGTGCCAGCAGGCGCTCTAACCCGCGTGGCCCTGCGGCTGGCACCAATCAGCCCCAGCATTTT. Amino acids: CASRRSNPRGPAAGTNQPQHF. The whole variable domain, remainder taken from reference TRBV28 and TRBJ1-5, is DVKVTQSSRYLVKRTGEKVFLECVQDMDHENMFWYRQDPGLGLRLIYFSYDVKMKEKGDIPEGYSVSREKKERFSLILESASTNQTSMYLCASRRSNPRGPAAGTNQPQHFGDGTRLSIL.